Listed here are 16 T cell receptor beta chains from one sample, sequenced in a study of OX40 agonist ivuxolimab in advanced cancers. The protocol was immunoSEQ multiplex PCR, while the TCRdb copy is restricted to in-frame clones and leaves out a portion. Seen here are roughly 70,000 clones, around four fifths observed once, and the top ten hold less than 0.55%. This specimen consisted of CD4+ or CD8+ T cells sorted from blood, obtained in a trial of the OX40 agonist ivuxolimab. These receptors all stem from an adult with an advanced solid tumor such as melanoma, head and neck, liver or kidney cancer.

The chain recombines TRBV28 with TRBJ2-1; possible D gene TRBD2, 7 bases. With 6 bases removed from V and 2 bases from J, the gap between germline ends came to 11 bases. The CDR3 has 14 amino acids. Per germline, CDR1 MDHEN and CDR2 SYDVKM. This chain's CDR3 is CASRGGVTYNEQFF. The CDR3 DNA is TGTGCCAGCAGAGGGGGGGTAACCTACAATGAGCAGTTCTTC.

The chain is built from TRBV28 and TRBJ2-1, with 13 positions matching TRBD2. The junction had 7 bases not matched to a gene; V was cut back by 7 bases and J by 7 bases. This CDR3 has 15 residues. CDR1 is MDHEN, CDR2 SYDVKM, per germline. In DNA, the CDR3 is TGTGCCAGCACCCGACTAGCGGGAGGAAGAAATGAGCAGTTCTTC. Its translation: CASTRLAGGRNEQFF.

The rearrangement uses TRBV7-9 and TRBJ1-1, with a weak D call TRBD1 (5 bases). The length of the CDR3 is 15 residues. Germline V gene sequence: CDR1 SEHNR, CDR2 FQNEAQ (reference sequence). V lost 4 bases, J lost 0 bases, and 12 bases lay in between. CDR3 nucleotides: TGTGCCAGCAGCTCGGGACGGACGGTGAACACTGAAGCTTTCTTT. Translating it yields CASSSGRTVNTEAFF.

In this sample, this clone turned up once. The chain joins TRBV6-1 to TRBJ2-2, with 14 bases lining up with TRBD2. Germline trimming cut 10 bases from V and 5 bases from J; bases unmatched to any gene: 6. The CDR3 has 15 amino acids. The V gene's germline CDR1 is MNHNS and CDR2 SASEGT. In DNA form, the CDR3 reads TGTGCCACAGGACTAGCGGGAGGAGGGACCGGGGAGCTGTTTTTT. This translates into CATGLAGGGTGELFF.

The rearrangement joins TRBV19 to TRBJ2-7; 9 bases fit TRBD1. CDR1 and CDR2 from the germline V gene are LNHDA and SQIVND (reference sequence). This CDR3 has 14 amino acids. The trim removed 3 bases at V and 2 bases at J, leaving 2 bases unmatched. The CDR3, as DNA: TGTGCCAGTAGTATTGGACAGGGGACCTACGAGCAGTACTTC. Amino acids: CASSIGQGTYEQYF.

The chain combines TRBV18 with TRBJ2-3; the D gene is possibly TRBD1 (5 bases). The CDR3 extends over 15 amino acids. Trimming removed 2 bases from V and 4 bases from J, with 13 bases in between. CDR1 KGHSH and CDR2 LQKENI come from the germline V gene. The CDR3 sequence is CASSPEASRADTQYF. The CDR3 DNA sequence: TGTGCCAGCTCACCAGAGGCGTCCAGGGCAGATACGCAGTATTTT.

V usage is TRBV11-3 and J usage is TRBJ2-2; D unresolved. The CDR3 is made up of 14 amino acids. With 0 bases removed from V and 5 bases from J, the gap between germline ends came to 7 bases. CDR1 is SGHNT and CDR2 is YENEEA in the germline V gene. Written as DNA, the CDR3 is TGTGCCAGCAGCTTAGACGGGTTTACCGGGGAGCTGTTTTTT. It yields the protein CASSLDGFTGELFF.

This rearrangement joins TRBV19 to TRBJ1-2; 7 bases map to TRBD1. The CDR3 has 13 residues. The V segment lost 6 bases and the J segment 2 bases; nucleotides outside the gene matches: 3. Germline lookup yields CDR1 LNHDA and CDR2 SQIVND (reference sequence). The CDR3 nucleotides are TGTGCCAGTAGGTTGACAGGGAACTATGGCTACACCTTC. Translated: CASRLTGNYGYTF.

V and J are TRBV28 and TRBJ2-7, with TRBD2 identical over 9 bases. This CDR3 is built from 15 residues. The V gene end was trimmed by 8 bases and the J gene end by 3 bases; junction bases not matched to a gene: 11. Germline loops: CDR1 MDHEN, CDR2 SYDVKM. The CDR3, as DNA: TGTGCCAGCTCCTACTATAGCGGGGGTCTCTACGAGCAGTACTTC. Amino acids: CASSYYSGGLYEQYF. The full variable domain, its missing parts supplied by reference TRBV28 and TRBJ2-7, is DVKVTQSSRYLVKRTGEKVFLECVQDMDHENMFWYRQDPGLGLRLIYFSYDVKMKEKGDIPEGYSVSREKKERFSLILESASTNQTSMYLCASSYYSGGLYEQYFGPGTRLTVT.

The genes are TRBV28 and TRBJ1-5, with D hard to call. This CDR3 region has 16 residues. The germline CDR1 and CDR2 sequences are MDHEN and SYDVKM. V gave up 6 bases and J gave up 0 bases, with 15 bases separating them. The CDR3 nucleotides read TGTGCCAGCAGCTCCCTAAAGGGTCCTAGCAATCAGCCCCAGCATTTT. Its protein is CASSSLKGPSNQPQHF.

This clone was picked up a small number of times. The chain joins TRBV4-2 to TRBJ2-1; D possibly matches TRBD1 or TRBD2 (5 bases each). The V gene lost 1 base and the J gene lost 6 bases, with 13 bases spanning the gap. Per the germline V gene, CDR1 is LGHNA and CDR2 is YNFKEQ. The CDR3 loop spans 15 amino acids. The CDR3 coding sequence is TGTGCCAGCAGCCAAGCGGATTTGAGGGGCAATGAGCAGTTCTTC. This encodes CASSQADLRGNEQFF.

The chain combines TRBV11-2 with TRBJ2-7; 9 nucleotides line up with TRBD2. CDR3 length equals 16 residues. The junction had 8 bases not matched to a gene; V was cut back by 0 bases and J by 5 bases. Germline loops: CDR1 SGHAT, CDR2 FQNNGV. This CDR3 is CASSLDRNSGGHEQYV. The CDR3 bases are TGTGCCAGCAGCTTAGATCGAAATAGCGGGGGCCACGAGCAGTACGTC.

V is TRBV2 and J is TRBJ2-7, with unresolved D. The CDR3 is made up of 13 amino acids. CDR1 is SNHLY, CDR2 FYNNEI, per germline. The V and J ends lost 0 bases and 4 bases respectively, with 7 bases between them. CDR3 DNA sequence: TGTGCCAGCAGTGAAGCGTTCGTGTACGAGCAGTACGTC. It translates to CASSEAFVYEQYV.

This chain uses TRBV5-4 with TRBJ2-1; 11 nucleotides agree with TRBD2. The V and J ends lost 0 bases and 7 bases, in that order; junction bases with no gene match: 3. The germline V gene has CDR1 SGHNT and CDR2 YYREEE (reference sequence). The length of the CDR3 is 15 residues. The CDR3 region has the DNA TGTGCCAGCAGCTTGGTGGTAGCGGGAGGGAATGAGCAGTTCTTC. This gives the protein CASSLVVAGGNEQFF.

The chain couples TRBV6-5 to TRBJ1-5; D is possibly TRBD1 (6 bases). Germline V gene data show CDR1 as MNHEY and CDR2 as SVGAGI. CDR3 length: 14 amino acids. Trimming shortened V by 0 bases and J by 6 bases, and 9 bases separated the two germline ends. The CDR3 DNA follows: TGTGCCAGCAGTTACTCGAGGGGGTTTCAGCCCCAGCATTTT. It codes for CASSYSRGFQPQHF.

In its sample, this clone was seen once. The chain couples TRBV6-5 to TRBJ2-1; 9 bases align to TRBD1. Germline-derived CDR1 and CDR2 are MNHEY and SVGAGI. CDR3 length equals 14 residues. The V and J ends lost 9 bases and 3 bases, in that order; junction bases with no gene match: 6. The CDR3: CASRTGGIYNEQFF. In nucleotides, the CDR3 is TGTGCCAGTAGAACAGGGGGCATCTACAATGAGCAGTTCTTC.